The rows below give T cell receptor beta chains drawn from one sample of a study of T-cell reconstitution after alpha-beta-depleted transplantation in children. TCRdb analysed the PCR reads with MiXCR anew, one entry per CDR3 protein. The sample gives over 90,000 distinct CDR3 sequences, 4.5% to 7.5% of which show up once; 6% to 7% is in the top ten. The sample in question was PBMCs, mostly from graft donor cells, obtained 60 days after TCRalphabeta/CD19-depleted stem cell transplant. All receptors derive from a female patient aged 2-10 years who had a stem cell transplant for Fanconi anemia, so the T cells may come from the graft donor. Each CDR3 is given with its conserved first and last residue. D genes are given only for firm matches. Clone sizes are given selectively: once, few, many, or a class where the clone is expanded.

TRBV18	-	TRBJ2-7	TRBD2	CASSPLAGTYEQYF	TGTGCCAGCTCACCACTAGCGGGTACCTACGAGCAGTACTTC
TRBV15	many	TRBJ2-3	TRBD2	CATSRASGRPDTQYF	TGTGCCACCAGCAGAGCCAGCGGGAGGCCAGATACGCAGTATTTT
TRBV12-3/TRBV12-4	-	TRBJ2-5	TRBD1	CASSLTGGEETQYF	TGTGCCAGCAGTTTAACAGGGGGCGAGGAGACCCAGTACTTC
TRBV20-1	-	TRBJ1-5	TRBD1	CSARTGGQQPQHF	TGCAGTGCTAGGACAGGGGGTCAACAGCCCCAGCATTTT
TRBV28	many	TRBJ2-7	TRBD2	CASSLWTSREDEQYF	TGTGCCAGCAGTTTATGGACTAGTCGGGAGGACGAGCAGTACTTC
TRBV2	many	TRBJ2-2	-	CASSGGPGELFF	TGTGCCAGCAGTGGGGGCCCCGGGGAGCTGTTTTTT
TRBV20-1	many	TRBJ2-3	-	CSARDFSSYPDTQYF	TGCAGTGCTAGAGATTTTTCTAGCTATCCAGATACGCAGTATTTT
TRBV12-3/TRBV12-4	-	TRBJ1-6	-	CASGTGLQNSPLHF	TGTGCCAGCGGAACAGGGTTACAGAATTCACCCCTCCACTTT
TRBV20-1	many	TRBJ2-2	TRBD2	CSALRTSGPNTGELFF	TGCAGTGCTTTGCGGACTAGCGGGCCGAACACCGGGGAGCTGTTTTTT
TRBV12-3/TRBV12-4	many	TRBJ2-3	TRBD2	CASSLTAGGRRETDTQYF	TGTGCCAGCAGTTTGACAGCGGGAGGGCGACGGGAAACAGATACGCAGTATTTT
TRBV6-5	many	TRBJ2-2	-	CASRRNTGELFF	TGTGCCAGCAGGAGAAACACCGGGGAGCTGTTTTTT
TRBV29-1	-	TRBJ1-3	-	CSVDSSGNTIYF	TGCAGCGTTGACAGCTCTGGAAACACCATATATTTT
TRBV20-1	few	TRBJ2-3	TRBD2	CSATRGTSATDTQYF	TGCAGTGCAACCAGAGGGACTAGCGCGACAGATACGCAGTATTTT
TRBV5-1	-	TRBJ2-5	-	CASSSDPGVETQYF	TGCGCCAGCAGCAGCGACCCGGGAGTGGAGACCCAGTACTTC
TRBV11-2	few	TRBJ1-1	-	CASSLTLIRGQGAFF	TGTGCCAGCAGCTTAACCCTTATTCGGGGGCAAGGGGCTTTCTTT
TRBV28	many	TRBJ2-3	-	CASGAQGEGTDTQYF	TGTGCCAGCGGGGCCCAGGGTGAGGGCACAGATACGCAGTATTTT
TRBV2	many	TRBJ2-1	-	CASSGRGINNEQFF	TGTGCCAGCAGTGGGAGGGGGATTAACAATGAGCAGTTCTTC
TRBV10-3	-	TRBJ2-1	TRBD2	CAISLYTRLAGEVGEQFF	TGTGCCATCAGTTTATACACCAGACTAGCGGGAGAGGTCGGTGAGCAGTTCTTC
TRBV12-3/TRBV12-4	many	TRBJ2-4	-	CASSFERAIQYF	TGTGCCAGCAGTTTCGAAAGGGCCATTCAGTACTTC
TRBV18	many	TRBJ2-7	-	CASSRTNQRPIYEQYF	TGTGCCAGCTCGCGGACTAATCAACGGCCCATCTACGAGCAGTACTTC
TRBV28	many	TRBJ2-3	TRBD2	CASWGGSLIADTQYF	TGTGCCAGCTGGGGGGGGAGCCTCATTGCAGATACGCAGTATTTT
TRBV12-3/TRBV12-4	many	TRBJ1-1	TRBD1	CASSFDRAGTEAFF	TGTGCCAGCAGCTTCGACAGGGCGGGCACTGAAGCTTTCTTT
TRBV5-1	many	TRBJ2-7	TRBD2	CASRVEDKAGGFSYEQYF	TGCGCCAGCAGAGTTGAAGATAAAGCGGGAGGTTTTTCCTACGAGCAGTACTTC
TRBV5-1	many	TRBJ2-7	TRBD2	CASRIGTSGSYEQYF	TGCGCCAGCAGGATAGGGACTAGCGGCTCCTACGAGCAGTACTTC
TRBV7-3	few	TRBJ2-1	TRBD2	CASSLSSGGLYNEQFF	TGTGCCAGCAGCTTAAGTAGCGGGGGGTTGTACAATGAGCAGTTCTTC
TRBV3-1	many	TRBJ2-1	-	CASSQELGTYNEQFF	TGTGCCAGCAGCCAAGAACTAGGGACTTACAATGAGCAGTTCTTC
TRBV5-1	many	TRBJ2-7	TRBD2	CASSSGLAGGSYEQYF	TGCGCCAGCAGCTCGGGACTAGCGGGAGGCAGCTACGAGCAGTACTTC
TRBV5-4	many	TRBJ2-2	-	CASSFFNTGELFF	TGTGCCAGCAGCTTTTTTAACACCGGGGAGCTGTTTTTT
TRBV5-1	many	TRBJ2-5	-	CASSLQETQYF	TGTGCCAGCTCCCTCCAAGAGACCCAGTACTTC
TRBV28	once	TRBJ2-5	-	CASRQGLVQETQYF	TGTGCCAGCAGACAGGGTTTGGTGCAAGAGACCCAGTACTTC
TRBV25-1	few	TRBJ1-4	-	CASSELGGPNEKLFF	TGTGCCAGCAGTGAATTGGGAGGGCCTAATGAAAAACTGTTTTTT
TRBV30	few	TRBJ2-5	-	CAWSVLPEQETQYF	TGTGCCTGGAGTGTACTCCCAGAGCAAGAGACCCAGTACTTC